This T cell receptor beta chain emerged from a study of Tregs in tolerant kidney transplant recipients. Background on the study: Sorting of CD4+CD25+CD127- cells followed approximately 3-day belatacept mixed lymphocyte reactions, sometimes with roughly 5-day graft donor restimulation. Antibodies separated recipient from donor cells. Overall study findings and caveats: Validation in larger populations is needed because few patients were studied.

The count of this clone is one. Its specificity is not known. Assay: immunoSEQ multiplex PCR; the TCRdb copy retains only in-frame clones and omits some. Here the sample spans just over 30,000 clones, about four fifths being singletons. The sequencing sample was made of Tregs from blood cultured with allogeneic cells. The receptor was derived from a human donor in good health.

DNA for the CDR3: TGTGCCAGCAGCGCAATCACCACCGGGGAGCTGTTTTTT. Its protein product is CASSAITTGELFF. The chain employs TRBV5-4 and TRBJ2-2; D unclear. Germline V gene sequence: CDR1 SGHNT, CDR2 YYREEE (reference sequence). This CDR3 has 13 residues. V was trimmed by 4 bases and J by 4 bases, leaving 8 bases between them.